This TCR beta chain was retrieved from a study of T cells in localized non-small cell lung cancer. Profiled with immunoSEQ multiplex PCR; TCRdb holds only in-frame clones, not every one. The table lists about 53,000 clones, approximately 83% of them singletons. Concerning this clone itself: Antigen unknown.

Study-wide results and limits: Appearances in adjacent lung were noted for a median roughly 50 of the top 100 tumor clones. The study found T cell clonality highest in uninvolved adjacent lung, above tumor.

Per germline, CDR1 SQVTM and CDR2 ANQGSEA. V gave up 0 bases and J gave up 11 bases, with 25 bases separating them. The CDR3 is made up of 17 amino acids. This chain joins TRBV29-1 and TRBJ1-4, with D possibly TRBD1 on 5 matching bases. This TCR derives from a man aged 35-69 years with stage III lung adenocarcinoma. This specimen consisted of peripheral blood mononuclear cells, obtained before any cancer treatment. DNA of the CDR3: TGCAGCGTTGAAGATTCGGGGGTAACGGGGGTTTTGGGCAAACTGTTTTTT. It yields the protein CSVEDSGVTGVLGKLFF.